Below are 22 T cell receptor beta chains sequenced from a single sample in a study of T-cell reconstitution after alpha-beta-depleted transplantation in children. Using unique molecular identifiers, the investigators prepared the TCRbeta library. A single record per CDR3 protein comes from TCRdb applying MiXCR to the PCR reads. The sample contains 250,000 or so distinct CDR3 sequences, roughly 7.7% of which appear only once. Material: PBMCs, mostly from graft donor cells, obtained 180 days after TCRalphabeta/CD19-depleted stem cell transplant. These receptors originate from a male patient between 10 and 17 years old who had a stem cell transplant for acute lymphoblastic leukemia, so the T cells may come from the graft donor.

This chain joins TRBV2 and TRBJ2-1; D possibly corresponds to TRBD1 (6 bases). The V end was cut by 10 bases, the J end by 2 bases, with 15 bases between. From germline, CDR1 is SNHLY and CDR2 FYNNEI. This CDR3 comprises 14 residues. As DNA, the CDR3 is TGTGCCAACCGACAGGCGGTGACCTACAATGAGCAGTTCTTC. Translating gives CANRQAVTYNEQFF.

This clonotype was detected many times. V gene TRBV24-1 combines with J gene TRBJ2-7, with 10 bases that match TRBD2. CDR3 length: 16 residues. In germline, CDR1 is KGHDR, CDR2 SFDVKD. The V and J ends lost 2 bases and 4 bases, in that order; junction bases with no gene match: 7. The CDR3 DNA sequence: TGTGCCACCAGTGATTCCGCTAGCGGGAGAGTATACGAGCAGTACTTC. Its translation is CATSDSASGRVYEQYF.

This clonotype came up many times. CDR3 DNA: TGCAGTGCTACTAGACATCACACCGGGGAGCTGTTTTTT. Encoded protein: CSATRHHTGELFF. This chain joins TRBV20-1 and TRBJ2-2; D not resolved. Germline CDR1 and CDR2: DFQATT and SNEGSKA (reference sequence). This CDR3 region has 13 residues. Trimming took 4 bases from V and 3 from J, leaving 9 bases between them.

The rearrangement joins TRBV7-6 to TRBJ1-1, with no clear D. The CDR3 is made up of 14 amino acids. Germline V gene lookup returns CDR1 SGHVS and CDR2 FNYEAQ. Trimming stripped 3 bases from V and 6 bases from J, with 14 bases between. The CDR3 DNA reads TGTGCCAGCAGCTTGAAAGGCGTCGTGGCTGAAGCTTTCTTT. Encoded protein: CASSLKGVVAEAFF. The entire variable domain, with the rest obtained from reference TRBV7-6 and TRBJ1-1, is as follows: GAGVSQSPRYKVTKRGQDVALRCDPISGHVSLYWYRQALGQGPEFLTYFNYEAQQDKSGLPNDRFSAERPEGSISTLTIQRTEQRDSAMYRCASSLKGVVAEAFFGQGTRLTVV.

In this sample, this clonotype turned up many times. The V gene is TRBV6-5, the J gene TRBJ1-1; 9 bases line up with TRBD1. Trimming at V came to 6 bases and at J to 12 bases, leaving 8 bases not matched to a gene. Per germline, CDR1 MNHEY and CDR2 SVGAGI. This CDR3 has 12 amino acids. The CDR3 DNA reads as TGTGCCAGCAGCTTTAGACAGGGGGTATCTTTCTTT. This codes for CASSFRQGVSFF.

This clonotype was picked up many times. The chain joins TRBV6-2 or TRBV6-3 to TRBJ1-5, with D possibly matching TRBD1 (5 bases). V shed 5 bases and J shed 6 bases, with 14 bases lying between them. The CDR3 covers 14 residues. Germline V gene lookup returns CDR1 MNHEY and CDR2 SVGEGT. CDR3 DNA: TGTGCCAGCAGTATTCAGGGCCCTCGTCAGCCCCAGCATTTT. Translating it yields CASSIQGPRQPQHF.

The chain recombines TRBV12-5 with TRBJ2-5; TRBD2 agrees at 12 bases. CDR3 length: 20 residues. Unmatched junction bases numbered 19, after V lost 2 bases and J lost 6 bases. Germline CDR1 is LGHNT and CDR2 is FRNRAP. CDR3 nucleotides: TGTGCTAGTGGTTTGATATCTAGCGGGAGGGCCCTCATGTTGGGGAAGACCCAGTACTTC. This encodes CASGLISSGRALMLGKTQYF.

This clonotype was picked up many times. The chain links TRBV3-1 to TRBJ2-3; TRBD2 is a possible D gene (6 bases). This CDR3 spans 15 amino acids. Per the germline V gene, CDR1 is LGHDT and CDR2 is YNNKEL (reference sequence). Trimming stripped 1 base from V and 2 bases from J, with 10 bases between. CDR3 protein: CASSQGEAATDTQYF. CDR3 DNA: TGTGCCAGCAGCCAAGGGGAGGCAGCCACAGATACGCAGTATTTT.

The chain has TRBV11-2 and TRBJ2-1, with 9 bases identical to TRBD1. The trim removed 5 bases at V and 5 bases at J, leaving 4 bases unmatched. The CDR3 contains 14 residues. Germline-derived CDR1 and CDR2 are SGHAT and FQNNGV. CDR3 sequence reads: CASSAYRGHNEQFF. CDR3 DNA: TGTGCCAGCAGCGCTTACAGGGGGCACAATGAGCAGTTCTTC. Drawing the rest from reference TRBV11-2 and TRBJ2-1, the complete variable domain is EAGVAQSPRYKIIEKRQSVAFWCNPISGHATLYWYQQILGQGPKLLIQFQNNGVVDDSQLPKDRFSAERLKGVDSTLKIQPAKLEDSAVYLCASSAYRGHNEQFFGPGTRLTVL.

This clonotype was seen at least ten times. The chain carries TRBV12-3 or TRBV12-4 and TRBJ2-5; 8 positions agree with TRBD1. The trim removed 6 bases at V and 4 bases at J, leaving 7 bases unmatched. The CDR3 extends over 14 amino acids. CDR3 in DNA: TGTGCCAGCAGCCCCAGGGGGCGCGGAGAGACCCAGTACTTC. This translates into CASSPRGRGETQYF.

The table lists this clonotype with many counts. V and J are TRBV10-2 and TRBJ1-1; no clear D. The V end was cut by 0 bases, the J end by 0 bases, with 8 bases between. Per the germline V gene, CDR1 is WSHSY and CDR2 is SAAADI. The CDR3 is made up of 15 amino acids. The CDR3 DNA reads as TGCGCCAGCAGTGAGTCGGCGGGTGTGAACACTGAAGCTTTCTTT. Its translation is CASSESAGVNTEAFF.

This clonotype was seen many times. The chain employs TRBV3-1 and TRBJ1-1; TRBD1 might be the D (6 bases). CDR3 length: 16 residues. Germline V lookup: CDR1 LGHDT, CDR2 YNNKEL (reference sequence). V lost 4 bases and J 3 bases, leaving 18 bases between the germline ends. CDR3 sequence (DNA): TGTGCCAGCAGCCCCCTGGGGGGGGCGCTGGACACTGAAGCTTTCTTT. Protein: CASSPLGGALDTEAFF.

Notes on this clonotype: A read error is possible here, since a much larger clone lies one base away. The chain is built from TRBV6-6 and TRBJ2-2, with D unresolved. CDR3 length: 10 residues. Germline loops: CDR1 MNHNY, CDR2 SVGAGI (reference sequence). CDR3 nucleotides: TGTGCCGGCAGAAACGGGGAGCTGTTTTTT. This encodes CAGRNGELFF.

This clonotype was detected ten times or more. For the CDR3, the DNA is TGCAGTGCTATGGGTGGGGCGAAGGGCACAGATACGCAGTATTTT. It yields the protein CSAMGGAKGTDTQYF. The chain has TRBV20-1 and TRBJ2-3; possibly TRBD1 for D (5 bases). The CDR3 covers 15 residues. Germline V gives CDR1 DFQATT, CDR2 SNEGSKA (reference sequence). The ends were cut back, 4 bases at V and 1 base at J, with 15 bases in the middle.

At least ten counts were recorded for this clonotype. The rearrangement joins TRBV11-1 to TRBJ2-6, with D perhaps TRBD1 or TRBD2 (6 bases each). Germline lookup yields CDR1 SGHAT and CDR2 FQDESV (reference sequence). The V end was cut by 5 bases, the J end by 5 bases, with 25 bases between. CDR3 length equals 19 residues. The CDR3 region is CASSPPGGGHLIRANVLTF. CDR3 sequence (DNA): TGTGCCAGCAGCCCTCCAGGTGGGGGGCATTTGATTAGGGCCAACGTCCTGACTTTC.

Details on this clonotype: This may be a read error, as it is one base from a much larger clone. The CDR3 region is CASSSATSRSYNEQFF. The CDR3 region has the DNA TGTGCCAGCAGTTCAGCTACTAGCAGGTCCTACAATGAGCAGTTCTTC. This rearrangement joins TRBV12-3 or TRBV12-4 to TRBJ2-1, with D maybe TRBD2 (6 bases). The V and J ends lost 4 bases and 1 base respectively, with 14 bases between them. The CDR3 runs 16 residues.

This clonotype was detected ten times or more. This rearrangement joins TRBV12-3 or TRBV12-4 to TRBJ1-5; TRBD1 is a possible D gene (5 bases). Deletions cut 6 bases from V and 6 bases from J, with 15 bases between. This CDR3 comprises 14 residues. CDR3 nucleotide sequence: TGTGCCAGCAGCCGCGCGGGGGAGGGTCAGCCCCAGCATTTT. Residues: CASSRAGEGQPQHF.

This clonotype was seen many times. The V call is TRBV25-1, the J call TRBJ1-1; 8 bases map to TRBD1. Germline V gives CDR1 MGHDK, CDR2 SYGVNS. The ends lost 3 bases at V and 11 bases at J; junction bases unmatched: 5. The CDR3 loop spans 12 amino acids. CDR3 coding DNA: TGTGCCAGCAGTGACTGGCCAGGGGGCGCTTTCTTT. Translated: CASSDWPGGAFF.

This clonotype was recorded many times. CDR3 nucleotide sequence: TGTGCCAGCAGCGTAGGCTACCATGGGAACACTGAAGCTTTCTTT. Translated, it gives CASSVGYHGNTEAFF. The chain couples TRBV9 to TRBJ1-1, with D uncertain. Trimming shortened V by 0 bases and J by 1 base, and 10 bases separated the two germline ends. Germline assignment: CDR1 SGDLS and CDR2 YYNGEE. The CDR3 runs 15 residues.

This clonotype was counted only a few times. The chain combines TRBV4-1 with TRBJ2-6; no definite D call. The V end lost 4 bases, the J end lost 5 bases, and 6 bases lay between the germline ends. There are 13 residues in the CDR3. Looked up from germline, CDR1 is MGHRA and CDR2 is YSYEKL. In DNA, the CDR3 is TGCGCCAGCAGCCCGATTAGGGCCAACGTCCTGACTTTC. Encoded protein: CASSPIRANVLTF.

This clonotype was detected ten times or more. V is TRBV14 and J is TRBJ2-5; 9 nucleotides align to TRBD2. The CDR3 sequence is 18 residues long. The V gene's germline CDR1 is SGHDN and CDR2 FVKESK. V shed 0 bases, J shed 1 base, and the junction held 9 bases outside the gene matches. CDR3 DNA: TGTGCCAGCAGCCAAGATGGGGTGGGACTAGCCCTCCAAGAGACCCAGTACTTC. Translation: CASSQDGVGLALQETQYF.

CDR3 residues: CSARTGASNQPQHF. CDR3 sequence (DNA): TGCAGTGCTAGGACAGGGGCTAGCAATCAGCCCCAGCATTTT. This chain links TRBV20-1 with TRBJ1-5; 8 bases map to TRBD1. The CDR3 is 14 amino acids. V lost 3 bases, J lost 0 bases, and 1 base stayed unmatched. Germline values: CDR1 DFQATT, CDR2 SNEGSKA (reference sequence).